A single sample gave rise to the 31 T cell receptor beta chains below, sequenced in a study of cytomegalovirus exposure and HLA in healthy donors. A multiplex PCR was run with 60 Vbeta primers and 13 Jbeta primers. TCRdb's table, derived via immunoSEQ multiplex PCR, lists solely in-frame clones and lacks some. Of around 130,000 clones in the sample, 84% were seen once. Sample: PBMCs. Receptor source: a woman aged 18-35 years in good health and CMV-seropositive.

The gene calls are TRBV6-1 and TRBJ2-1, with D possibly being TRBD2 (6 bases). V was trimmed by 6 bases and J by 0 bases, leaving 12 bases between them. CDR3 length equals 15 residues. From germline, CDR1 is MNHNS and CDR2 SASEGT. Written as DNA, the CDR3 is TGTGCCAGCAGAGCGCTAGCGTCCTCCTACAATGAGCAGTTCTTC. Its translation: CASRALASSYNEQFF.

The rearrangement uses TRBV30 and TRBJ1-1; the D gene is possibly TRBD1 (6 bases). V lost 0 bases and J 1 base, leaving 12 bases between the germline ends. The germline V gene encodes CDR1 GTSNPN and CDR2 SVGIG (reference sequence). CDR3 length: 15 amino acids. The CDR3 region has the DNA TGTGCCTGGAGTGTACCGGGACATCAGAACACTGAAGCTTTCTTT. Amino acids: CAWSVPGHQNTEAFF.

The chain combines TRBV25-1 with TRBJ2-1, with D possibly being TRBD1 (6 bases). Trimming removed 3 bases at V and 2 bases at J, with 11 bases between. CDR1 is MGHDK and CDR2 is SYGVNS in the germline V gene. This CDR3 comprises 15 residues. CDR3: CASSDKGGPYNEQFF. The CDR3 DNA is TGTGCCAGCAGTGATAAAGGGGGACCCTACAATGAGCAGTTCTTC.

The J gene is TRBJ2-7, the V gene TRBV7-8, with TRBD2 identical over 8 bases. The CDR3 has 15 amino acids. Germline CDR1 reads SGHVS; CDR2 reads FQNEAQ. The V segment lost 5 bases and the J segment 2 bases; nucleotides outside the gene matches: 8. CDR3 region: CASSPEAGGPYEQYF. The CDR3 DNA sequence: TGTGCCAGCAGCCCCGAGGCGGGGGGCCCCTACGAGCAGTACTTC. Variable domain in full (rest from reference TRBV7-8 and TRBJ2-7): GAGVSQSPRYKVAKRGQDVALRCDPISGHVSLFWYQQALGQGPEFLTYFQNEAQLDKSGLPSDRFFAERPEGSVSTLKIQRTQQEDSAVYLCASSPEAGGPYEQYFGPGTRLTVT.

The gene calls are TRBV2 and TRBJ2-7, with D possibly TRBD1 on 5 matching bases. V gave up 8 bases and J gave up 5 bases, with 19 bases separating them. The germline CDR1 and CDR2 sequences are SNHLY and FYNNEI. The CDR3 runs 14 residues. CDR3 nucleotide sequence: TGTGCCAGCTCCGATGGCAGGGTGTACAACGAGCAGTACTTC. This codes for CASSDGRVYNEQYF.

V gene TRBV10-1 combines with J gene TRBJ2-7; 14 bases agree with TRBD2. Looked up from germline, CDR1 is WNHNN and CDR2 is SYGVQD (reference sequence). V was clipped by 3 bases and J by 3 bases; unmatched bases: 4. CDR3 length equals 16 residues. CDR3 sequence: CASSEGLAGGYYEQYF. For the CDR3, the DNA is TGCGCCAGCAGTGAAGGACTAGCGGGGGGTTACTACGAGCAGTACTTC.

The chain combines TRBV29-1 with TRBJ1-1; no clear D. Between the trimmed V and J ends, which lost 2 bases and 5 bases, there was a span of 6 bases. The CDR3 has 11 residues. Germline assignment: CDR1 SQVTM and CDR2 ANQGSEA. The CDR3 loop reads CSVEIETEAFF. CDR3 DNA sequence: TGCAGCGTTGAAATAGAGACTGAAGCTTTCTTT.

The V gene is TRBV6-5, the J gene TRBJ1-6; D is unclear. Germline CDR1 is MNHEY and CDR2 is SVGAGI. The CDR3 spans 15 residues. Trimming removed 2 bases from V and 10 bases from J, with 15 bases in between. As DNA, the CDR3 is TGTGCCAGCAGTTACGAGGCGGGTTTGAGATCACCCCTCCACTTT. Protein sequence: CASSYEAGLRSPLHF.

The chain joins TRBV27 to TRBJ1-5; possible D gene TRBD1, 6 bases. The V end lost 5 bases, the J end lost 7 bases, and 18 bases lay between the germline ends. Germline V gene sequence: CDR1 MNHEY, CDR2 SMNVEV (reference sequence). The CDR3 length is 15 residues. The CDR3 region is CASSPIYREGQPQHF. Written as DNA, the CDR3 is TGTGCCAGCAGTCCAATTTACAGGGAGGGACAGCCCCAGCATTTT.

This clone occurred once. The chain uses TRBV5-1 and TRBJ2-7, with 9 bases aligning to TRBD1. Germline V lookup: CDR1 SGHRS, CDR2 YFSETQ. CDR3 length: 13 residues. V lost 6 bases and J lost 5; bases outside the gene matches: 6. Written as DNA, the CDR3 is TGCGCCAGCAACCTACAGGGGGCCCACGAGCAGTACTTC. It specifies CASNLQGAHEQYF.

The gene calls are TRBV5-4 and TRBJ2-5; D is possibly TRBD2 (5 bases). Matching the DNA end better, TRBJ2-7 makes the J call doubtful. The CDR3 totals 13 residues. Germline V gene lookup returns CDR1 SGHNT and CDR2 YYREEE (reference sequence). In DNA form, the CDR3 reads TGTGCCAGCTCGAGCGGCCGCTCCTACGAGCAGTACTTC. Its protein is CASSSGRSYEQYF.

This sequence joins TRBV14 and TRBJ1-2; 9 nucleotides align to TRBD1. CDR3 size: 18 residues. Germline-derived CDR1 and CDR2 are SGHDN and FVKESK. V shed 0 bases and J 5 bases; nucleotides not matched to a gene: 13. The CDR3 spells CASSQERRREGQGYGYTF. CDR3 nucleotide sequence: TGTGCCAGCAGCCAAGAACGGCGTCGTGAGGGACAGGGTTATGGCTACACCTTC.

Regarding this clone: The same CDR3 also results from other DNA sequences found in this sample. The chain has TRBV6-4 and TRBJ2-6; D is undetermined. V lost 6 bases, J lost 1 base, and 10 bases lay in between. Germline-derived CDR1 and CDR2 are MRHNA and SNTAGT. The CDR3 consists of 15 residues. CDR3 sequence: CASRPSPSGANVLTF. The CDR3 nucleotides are TGTGCCAGCAGGCCCAGTCCTTCTGGGGCCAACGTCCTGACTTTC.

The J gene is TRBJ1-5, the V gene TRBV10-3; no definite D call. This CDR3 has 13 residues. V was cut by 0 bases and J by 4 bases, with 4 bases left in between. From germline, CDR1 is ENHRY and CDR2 SYGVKD. The CDR3 region is CAISESSNQPQHF. The CDR3 DNA follows: TGTGCCATCAGTGAGTCGAGTAATCAGCCCCAGCATTTT.

The genes are TRBV18 and TRBJ1-5; no clear D. CDR3 length: 15 amino acids. V gave up 3 bases and J gave up 7 bases, with 16 bases separating them. CDR1 KGHSH and CDR2 LQKENI come from the germline V gene. CDR3 sequence reads: CASSPGFRTGQPQHF. DNA for the CDR3: TGTGCCAGCTCACCTGGCTTTCGGACGGGGCAGCCCCAGCATTTT.

This clone was seen a single time. CDR3 DNA sequence: TGTGCCAGCAGTGTCGGGACAGGGATTGAAAAACTGTTTTTT. Translating it yields CASSVGTGIEKLFF. V usage is TRBV27 and J usage is TRBJ1-4; 9 positions match TRBD1. The V gene end was trimmed by 5 bases and the J gene end by 7 bases; junction bases not matched to a gene: 5. The CDR3 loop spans 14 amino acids. Germline V gene lookup returns CDR1 MNHEY and CDR2 SMNVEV (reference sequence).

Written as DNA, the CDR3 is TGTGCCAGCAGCTTCCTCCCTACGCCACGGGGGGCCACCGGGGAGCTGTTTTTT. This encodes CASSFLPTPRGATGELFF. This chain connects TRBV7-2 to TRBJ2-2, with D perhaps TRBD2 (7 bases). V lost 3 bases and J 4 bases, leaving 21 bases between the germline ends. CDR3 length equals 18 residues. Germline V CDR1 and CDR2: SGHTA, FQGNSA. Supplemented by reference TRBV7-2 and TRBJ2-2, the full variable domain reads GAGVSQSPSNKVTEKGKDVELRCDPISGHTALYWYRQSLGQGLEFLIYFQGNSAPDKSGLPSDRFSAERTGGSVSTLTIQRTQQEDSAVYLCASSFLPTPRGATGELFFGEGSRLTVL.

The chain links TRBV4-1 to TRBJ2-7, with D perhaps matching TRBD1 (6 bases). Germline lookup yields CDR1 MGHRA and CDR2 YSYEKL. Trimming left V 1 base short and J 4 bases short, with 20 bases between. This CDR3 has 17 residues. Written as DNA, the CDR3 is TGCGCCAGCAGCCAAGGTGGTCGGGGACAAGAGGGTTACGAGCAGTACTTC. Residues: CASSQGGRGQEGYEQYF.

This clone has just one count. The V call is TRBV11-2, the J call TRBJ1-1; 7 bases fit TRBD1. From germline, CDR1 is SGHAT and CDR2 FQNNGV. The CDR3 is 16 residues long. The trim removed 1 base at V and 0 bases at J, leaving 5 bases unmatched. CDR3 in amino acids: CASSLGNRGMNTEAFF. The DNA for the CDR3 is TGTGCCAGCAGCTTAGGGAACAGGGGAATGAACACTGAAGCTTTCTTT. Using reference TRBV11-2 and TRBJ1-1 for the parts outside the CDR3, the full variable domain is EAGVAQSPRYKIIEKRQSVAFWCNPISGHATLYWYQQILGQGPKLLIQFQNNGVVDDSQLPKDRFSAERLKGVDSTLKIQPAKLEDSAVYLCASSLGNRGMNTEAFFGQGTRLTVV.

The chain recombines TRBV5-1 with TRBJ2-2; no definite D call. Deletions cut 1 base from V and 4 bases from J, with 8 bases between. The germline V gene has CDR1 SGHRS and CDR2 YFSETQ. CDR3 length equals 14 residues. The CDR3 bases are TGCGCCAGCAGCTTGCGCAGTGCCACCGGGGAGCTGTTTTTT. It encodes CASSLRSATGELFF.

This sequence joins TRBV30 and TRBJ2-7; tentative D call: TRBD1 (6 bases). The V gene lost 2 bases and the J gene lost 5 bases, with 13 bases spanning the gap. The germline gives CDR1 GTSNPN, CDR2 SVGIG (reference sequence). The length of the CDR3 is 13 residues. The CDR3 DNA follows: TGTGCCTGGAGTAGCCTGGGACACCACGAGCAGTACTTC. This translates into CAWSSLGHHEQYF.

The chain has TRBV14 and TRBJ2-5, with a possible D match to TRBD2 (6 bases). CDR1 and CDR2 (germline): SGHDN, FVKESK. CDR3 length equals 16 residues. Trimming pared 2 bases from V and 6 bases from J, leaving 19 bases between. For the CDR3, the DNA is TGTGCCAGCAGCCAAAAGAAGGCGGAGGGTGTAAAGACCCAGTACTTC. Protein sequence: CASSQKKAEGVKTQYF.

The chain combines TRBV5-6 with TRBJ2-7; D perhaps matches TRBD2 (6 bases). The germline V gene encodes CDR1 SGHDT and CDR2 YYEEEE. The V end lost 0 bases, the J end lost 3 bases, and 10 bases lay between the germline ends. The CDR3 is 14 residues long. DNA for the CDR3: TGTGCCAGCAGCTTGGCCGGGACTTTCTACGAGCAGTACTTC. It is translated as CASSLAGTFYEQYF.

The chain links TRBV5-1 to TRBJ2-5; D not resolved. The germline V and J ends were trimmed by 0 bases and 5 bases, with 5 bases remaining between them. CDR3 size: 12 residues. Germline V lookup: CDR1 SGHRS, CDR2 YFSETQ. The CDR3 region has the DNA TGCGCCAGCAGCTTGGCCCGGGAGACCCAGTACTTC. This sequence encodes CASSLARETQYF. Variable domain in full (rest from reference TRBV5-1 and TRBJ2-5): KAGVTQTPRYLIKTRGQQVTLSCSPISGHRSVSWYQQTPGQGLQFLFEYFSETQRNKGNFPGRFSGRQFSNSRSEMNVSTLELGDSALYLCASSLARETQYFGPGTRLLVL.

This clone has only one observation. V is TRBV27 and J is TRBJ2-2, with 9 bases fitting TRBD2. With V trimmed by 3 bases and J by 1 base, 3 bases remained unmatched. The CDR3 spans 16 residues. Germline assignment: CDR1 MNHEY and CDR2 SMNVEV (reference sequence). Written as DNA, the CDR3 is TGTGCCAGCAGTTTCCTAGCGGGGAGGAACACCGGGGAGCTGTTTTTT. This codes for CASSFLAGRNTGELFF.

The rearrangement links TRBV29-1 to TRBJ1-2; D possibly corresponds to TRBD1 (6 bases). Germline CDR1 and CDR2: SQVTM and ANQGSEA. This CDR3 spans 11 amino acids. Trimming took off 7 bases at V and 8 bases at J, with 14 bases between the two ends. This CDR3 is CSADGRGGYTF. The CDR3 DNA reads TGCAGCGCAGACGGGAGGGGGGGCTACACCTTC.

The V call is TRBV28, the J call TRBJ1-5, with D possibly matching TRBD1 (6 bases). Germline V gene data show CDR1 as MDHEN and CDR2 as SYDVKM. The CDR3 is 16 residues long. V was cut by 5 bases and J by 5 bases, with 19 bases left in between. The CDR3 loop is CASSLLSRDKYQPQHF. The CDR3 DNA reads as TGTGCCAGCAGTCTACTTTCTCGGGACAAGTATCAGCCCCAGCATTTT.

The chain recombines TRBV11-2 with TRBJ2-1; 8 nucleotides agree with TRBD2. V shed 0 bases, J shed 6 bases, and the junction held 4 bases outside the gene matches. This CDR3 contains 15 residues. CDR1 and CDR2 from the germline V gene are SGHAT and FQNNGV. The CDR3 coding sequence is TGTGCCAGCAGCTTAGATTCCGGGGGGGCCAATGAGCAGTTCTTC. Translated, it gives CASSLDSGGANEQFF.

This clone was seen just once. V usage is TRBV4-2 and J usage is TRBJ2-7; TRBD2 matches at 9 bases. The CDR3 is made up of 15 amino acids. Trimming cost V 8 bases and J 4 bases; bases outside gene matches: 12. In germline, CDR1 is LGHNA, CDR2 YNFKEQ. DNA of the CDR3: TGTGCCAGCGCTCGAGCGGGGGGTTTAATTTACGAGCAGTACTTC. Its translation is CASARAGGLIYEQYF.

The chain combines TRBV19 with TRBJ2-7; 9 positions match TRBD2. The germline V gene has CDR1 LNHDA and CDR2 SQIVND (reference sequence). V was clipped by 4 bases and J by 0 bases; unmatched bases: 7. This CDR3 has 16 residues. The CDR3 sequence is CASSRGLAGASYEQYF. The CDR3 DNA reads as TGTGCCAGTAGTAGGGGATTAGCGGGGGCCTCCTACGAGCAGTACTTC.

The chain couples TRBV2 to TRBJ1-6, with D perhaps TRBD1 (5 bases). The CDR3 length is 15 residues. V was pared by 6 bases and J by 4 bases, with 13 bases between. Germline V gene sequence: CDR1 SNHLY, CDR2 FYNNEI. This CDR3 reads CASRADSLYNSPLHF. CDR3 nucleotides: TGTGCCAGCAGAGCCGACAGTCTTTATAATTCACCCCTCCACTTT.